This TCR beta chain was sequenced during a study of blood T cell repertoires in COVID-19. Study background: The samples span acute and convalescent COVID-19 from the United States, Italy and Spain. Sample material is recorded as cDNA or gDNA derived from T cells, B-cell-depleted T cells, or PBMCs.

In the authors' methods: Reference gene primer amplification gave nucleated cell count estimates. TCRdb keeps only in-frame clones here, not all; method: immunoSEQ multiplex PCR. V, J and clone size derive from that table, while D and trimming were established from the DNA sequence. The sample contains 45,000 to 65,000 clones, approximately 90% of which appear only once. Germline CDR1 and CDR2: SGDLS and YYNGEE. The V and J ends lost 4 bases and 7 bases, in that order; junction bases with no gene match: 10. This CDR3 contains 16 residues. The rearrangement uses TRBV9 and TRBJ2-1; TRBD2 agrees at 11 bases. This clonotype was sampled from a woman older than 75 with acute or convalescent COVID-19. Sequences were obtained from peripheral blood. The CDR3 loop reads CASSPTTSGIRNEQFF. CDR3 bases: TGTGCCAGCAGCCCTACGACTAGCGGGATCCGTAATGAGCAGTTCTTC.